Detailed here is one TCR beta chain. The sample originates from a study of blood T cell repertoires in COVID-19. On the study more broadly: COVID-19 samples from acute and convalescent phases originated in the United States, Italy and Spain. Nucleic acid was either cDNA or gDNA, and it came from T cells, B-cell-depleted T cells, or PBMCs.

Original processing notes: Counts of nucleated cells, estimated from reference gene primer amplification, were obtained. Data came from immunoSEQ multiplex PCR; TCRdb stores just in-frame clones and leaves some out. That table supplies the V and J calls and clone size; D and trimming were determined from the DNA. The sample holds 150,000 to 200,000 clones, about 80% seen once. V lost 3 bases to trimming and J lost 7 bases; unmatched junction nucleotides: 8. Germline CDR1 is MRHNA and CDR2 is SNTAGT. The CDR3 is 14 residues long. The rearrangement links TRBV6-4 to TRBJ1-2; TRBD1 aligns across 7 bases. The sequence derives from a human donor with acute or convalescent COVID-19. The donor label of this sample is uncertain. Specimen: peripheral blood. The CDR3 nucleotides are TGTGCCAGCAGTGAACACAGGGGAACTGGTGGCTACACCTTC. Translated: CASSEHRGTGGYTF.